This passage covers 13 T cell receptor beta chains from one sample sequenced in a study of blood T cell repertoires in COVID-19 (dated by TCRdb to the early 2020s). Preparation of the library involved the immunoSEQ multiplex PCR assay. The table comes from immuneACCESS by way of TCRdb, which keeps in-frame sequences with V and J called. Part of the clones is missing from these tables; in studies checked, under half for an unresolved V gene and the rest for unknown reasons. This sample lists under 200,000 clones; 80% were detected once. The top ten clones comprise 6.9% of the sample. Source material: peripheral blood. Every receptor here comes from a man aged 60-69 years with acute or convalescent COVID-19.

This rearrangement joins TRBV7-9 to TRBJ2-1; TRBD2 is a possible D gene (6 bases). CDR3 size: 15 residues. Trimming took off 0 bases at V and 7 bases at J, with 13 bases between the two ends. Germline CDR1 and CDR2: SEHNR and FQNEAQ (reference sequence). The CDR3 coding sequence is TGTGCCAGCAGCTTAGCGGTCGGAGGGATTAATGAGCAGTTCTTC. Translated: CASSLAVGGINEQFF.

The chain has TRBV5-1 and TRBJ1-5; D not resolved. V was cut by 6 bases and J by 5 bases, with 12 bases left in between. This CDR3 has 13 residues. Germline lookup yields CDR1 SGHRS and CDR2 YFSETQ. The CDR3 protein is CASTWARHQPQHF. In nucleotides, the CDR3 is TGCGCCAGCACCTGGGCCCGGCATCAGCCCCAGCATTTT.

The genes are TRBV5-6 and TRBJ1-1, with D tentatively TRBD1 (6 bases). The V end was cut by 0 bases, the J end by 2 bases, with 17 bases between. Per germline, CDR1 SGHDT and CDR2 YYEEEE. The CDR3 contains 17 residues. CDR3 nucleotide sequence: TGTGCCAGCAGCTTGGTCCTGGGGGCGAACGACAACACTGAAGCTTTCTTT. The encoded protein is CASSLVLGANDNTEAFF.

The chain uses TRBV6-6 and TRBJ2-2; tentatively, D is TRBD2 (5 bases). The V end was cut by 5 bases, the J end by 1 base, with 14 bases between. From germline, CDR1 is MNHNY and CDR2 SVGAGI (reference sequence). The CDR3 runs to 16 residues. CDR3 coding DNA: TGTGCCAGCAGTCCGAGAGGGCTTGGGAACACCGGGGAGCTGTTTTTT. Its translation is CASSPRGLGNTGELFF.

This clone turned up a few times. The rearrangement joins TRBV7-8 to TRBJ1-1; a possible D gene is TRBD1 (5 bases). Per the germline V gene, CDR1 is SGHVS and CDR2 is FQNEAQ. The CDR3 covers 14 residues. Trimming left V 1 base short and J 4 bases short, with 10 bases between. This CDR3 reads CASSLGRQGTEAFF. The CDR3 coding sequence is TGTGCCAGCAGCTTAGGGCGGCAGGGCACTGAAGCTTTCTTT.

The V call is TRBV21-1, the J call TRBJ2-3; the listed D gene, TRBD2, was not tested against the DNA. TRBV21-1 is a known pseudogene. This CDR3 has 15 amino acids. The CDR3 region is CASSPGTSCTDTQYF. As DNA, the CDR3 is TGTGCCAGCAGCCCGGGGACTAGCTGCACAGATACGCAGTATTTT.

This chain links TRBV5-1 with TRBJ2-7; no firm D call. The CDR3 contains 14 residues. Germline CDR1 reads SGHRS; CDR2 reads YFSETQ. V was clipped by 4 bases and J by 0 bases, with 11 bases between them. This CDR3 is CASSPSSRSYEQYF. DNA for the CDR3: TGCGCCAGCAGCCCATCCTCGCGCTCCTACGAGCAGTACTTC.

This chain connects TRBV5-1 to TRBJ2-5, with 10 bases aligning to TRBD2. This CDR3 is 17 amino acids long. With 0 bases clipped from V and 1 base from J, the junction kept 6 bases outside the gene matches. CDR1 and CDR2 from the germline V gene are SGHRS and YFSETQ. CDR3 sequence reads: CASSLAVAGGFQETQYF. In DNA form, the CDR3 reads TGCGCCAGCAGCTTGGCGGTAGCGGGAGGATTCCAAGAGACCCAGTACTTC.

A single count supports this clone. The CDR3 DNA sequence: TGCGCCAGCAGCCAAGAATGGACAGAAAATTCACCCCTCCACTTT. As protein: CASSQEWTENSPLHF. The chain links TRBV4-3 to TRBJ1-6; tentative D call: TRBD1 (6 bases). From germline, CDR1 is LGHNA and CDR2 YSLEER. V shed 0 bases and J shed 7 bases, with 10 bases lying between them. This CDR3 comprises 15 residues.

This chain joins TRBV6-5 and TRBJ1-2; D not resolved. Germline V gives CDR1 MNHEY, CDR2 SVGAGI. The ends were cut back, 6 bases at V and 8 bases at J, with 16 bases in the middle. The CDR3 runs to 13 residues. This CDR3 reads CASRESTRGGYTF. CDR3 sequence (DNA): TGTGCCAGCAGAGAGTCCACTCGAGGAGGCTACACCTTC.

This chain uses TRBV21-1 with TRBJ2-7; the table's TRBD1 call for D was not verified on the DNA. TRBV21-1 is recorded as a pseudogene. The CDR3 totals 15 residues. The CDR3: CASSYEGTGPYEQYF. CDR3 sequence (DNA): TGTGCCAGCAGCTACGAGGGGACAGGGCCCTACGAGCAGTACTTC.

The chain joins TRBV6-5 to TRBJ2-1; 7 bases are a match to TRBD2. The J segment lost 6 bases and the V segment lost 8 bases, leaving 7 bases of the junction unmatched. Germline V lookup: CDR1 MNHEY, CDR2 SVGAGI. This CDR3 has 13 residues. The CDR3 spells CASFGGSVNEQFF. In DNA form, the CDR3 reads TGTGCCAGCTTTGGCGGGAGTGTCAATGAGCAGTTCTTC.

The chain couples TRBV3-1 (or the pseudogene TRBV3-2) to TRBJ2-7, with 9 bases lining up with TRBD1. The trim removed 4 bases at V and 9 bases at J, leaving 22 bases unmatched. CDR3 length: 18 amino acids. CDR1 and CDR2 from the germline V gene are LGHDT and YNNKEL (reference sequence). The CDR3 loop reads CASSPRPQGDRAPETQYF. CDR3 coding DNA: TGTGCCAGCAGCCCAAGACCGCAGGGGGACAGGGCTCCTGAGACGCAGTACTTC.